The 21 T cell receptor beta chains below come from one sample, sequenced in a study of cytomegalovirus exposure and HLA in healthy donors. The PCR made use of 60 Vbeta and 13 Jbeta primers. Sequencing was performed with immunoSEQ multiplex PCR; in TCRdb, only in-frame clones are kept and a portion is missing. The table lists some 150,000 clones, 60% to 80% of them singletons. Sequencing was carried out using PBMCs. Receptors were obtained from a male donor in good health and CMV-seronegative.

V usage is TRBV2 and J usage is TRBJ2-5, with D perhaps TRBD2 (5 bases). Per germline, CDR1 SNHLY and CDR2 FYNNEI. The CDR3 runs 14 residues. Trimming removed 0 bases from V and 5 bases from J, with 10 bases in between. The CDR3 sequence: CASSEASARETQYF. In DNA, the CDR3 is TGTGCCAGCAGTGAAGCTAGCGCCCGGGAGACCCAGTACTTC.

The chain is built from TRBV5-5 and TRBJ2-7; D perhaps matches TRBD2 (5 bases). The CDR3 is 15 residues long. With 4 bases removed from V and 3 bases from J, the gap between germline ends came to 17 bases. Germline CDR1 SGHKS, CDR2 YYEKEE (reference sequence). CDR3 coding DNA: TGTGCCAGCAGCCCCGGACTTGTTCCGGGCTACGAGCAGTACTTC. Amino acids: CASSPGLVPGYEQYF.

The chain uses TRBV18 and TRBJ2-5; D remains unclear. V was clipped by 3 bases and J by 5 bases, with 13 bases between them. This CDR3 has 14 residues. Germline V gene data show CDR1 as KGHSH and CDR2 as LQKENI. The CDR3 nucleotides read TGTGCCAGCTCACCCGTTCTAAGCGCTGAGACCCAGTACTTC. It is translated as CASSPVLSAETQYF.

This clone was detected only a few times. The chain combines TRBV6-6 with TRBJ1-4; D is unclear. The V end was cut by 4 bases, the J end by 0 bases, with 12 bases between. Per germline, CDR1 MNHNY and CDR2 SVGAGI (reference sequence). This CDR3 contains 16 residues. DNA for the CDR3: TGTGCCAGCAGTTTAAATAGCGTCGCAACTAATGAAAAACTGTTTTTT. Its translation: CASSLNSVATNEKLFF.

CDR3 protein: CASSFDRGWDEKLFF. DNA for the CDR3: TGTGCCAGCAGCTTCGACAGGGGGTGGGATGAAAAACTGTTTTTT. This chain links TRBV5-8 with TRBJ1-4; 9 nucleotides line up with TRBD1. The CDR3 spans 15 residues. Per the germline V gene, CDR1 is SGHTS and CDR2 is YDEGEE. V dropped 2 bases and J dropped 6; count of bases not matched to a gene: 5. Variable domain in full (rest from reference TRBV5-8 and TRBJ1-4): EAGVTQSPTHLIKTRGQQATLRCSPISGHTSVYWYQQALGLGLQFLLWYDEGEERNRGNFPPRFSGRQFPNYSSELNVNALELEDSALYLCASSFDRGWDEKLFFGSGTQLSVL.

There are a few counts of this clone. The chain combines TRBV29-1 with TRBJ1-2, with 8 bases lining up with TRBD1. Germline V CDR1 and CDR2: SQVTM, ANQGSEA. With V trimmed by 6 bases and J by 4 bases, 4 bases remained unmatched. This CDR3 region has 12 residues. CDR3 coding DNA: TGCAGCGTCGGACAGGGCTCCTATGGCTACACCTTC. This gives the protein CSVGQGSYGYTF.

V and J are TRBV19 and TRBJ2-3, with 7 bases identical to TRBD2. V lost 6 bases, J lost 1 base, and 4 bases stayed unmatched. The CDR3 runs 14 residues. Germline V CDR1 and CDR2: LNHDA, SQIVND (reference sequence). CDR3 sequence reads: CASSPLAGTDTQYF. CDR3 bases: TGTGCCAGTAGCCCCCTAGCGGGCACAGATACGCAGTATTTT. The entire variable domain, with the rest obtained from reference TRBV19 and TRBJ2-3, is as follows: DGGITQSPKYLFRKEGQNVTLSCEQNLNHDAMYWYRQDPGQGLRLIYYSQIVNDFQKGDIAEGYSVSREKKESFPLTVTSAQKNPTAFYLCASSPLAGTDTQYFGPGTRLTVL.

The rearrangement joins TRBV6-1 to TRBJ2-3; weak D call: TRBD1 (6 bases). This CDR3 spans 14 amino acids. V lost 6 bases, J lost 2 bases, and 12 bases lay in between. Germline V gene lookup returns CDR1 MNHNS and CDR2 SASEGT. In nucleotides, the CDR3 is TGTGCCAGCAGCGAGGACAGCTCCACAGATACGCAGTATTTT. It specifies CASSEDSSTDTQYF.

The chain links TRBV5-4 to TRBJ1-3; TRBD1 might be the D (5 bases). Trimming took off 0 bases at V and 1 base at J, with 8 bases between the two ends. The CDR3 has 15 amino acids. Germline V lookup: CDR1 SGHNT, CDR2 YYREEE (reference sequence). CDR3 DNA sequence: TGTGCCAGCAGCTTGGATGCAGGGTCTGGAAACACCATATATTTT. Translated, it gives CASSLDAGSGNTIYF.

The chain couples TRBV30 to TRBJ1-2, with D perhaps matching TRBD1 (6 bases). This CDR3 is 12 amino acids long. CDR1 and CDR2 (germline): GTSNPN, SVGIG (reference sequence). V dropped 3 bases and J dropped 14 bases, with 19 bases sitting between them. CDR3 region: CAWRGDTTSKTF. CDR3 DNA: TGTGCCTGGAGAGGGGACACCACGTCCAAAACCTTC.

V is TRBV27 and J is TRBJ2-5, with 7 bases identical to TRBD2. With V trimmed by 4 bases and J by 5 bases, 13 bases remained unmatched. The CDR3 runs 16 residues. Germline V CDR1 and CDR2: MNHEY, SMNVEV (reference sequence). CDR3 nucleotide sequence: TGTGCCAGCAGTTCCCTCGGGAGCGGGGTAGGGGAGACCCAGTACTTC. Protein: CASSSLGSGVGETQYF.

This clone was recorded once. The chain carries TRBV2 and TRBJ1-4, with D perhaps matching TRBD1 (5 bases). The CDR3 contains 14 residues. Trimming shortened V by 3 bases and J by 4 bases, and 9 bases separated the two germline ends. Germline CDR1 is SNHLY and CDR2 is FYNNEI. The CDR3 sequence is CASSDRVFNEKLFF. The DNA for the CDR3 is TGTGCCAGCAGTGACAGGGTATTTAATGAAAAACTGTTTTTT.

The J gene is TRBJ1-5, the V gene TRBV19, with 7 nucleotides matching TRBD1. From germline, CDR1 is LNHDA and CDR2 SQIVND (reference sequence). This CDR3 region has 14 residues. V lost 5 bases and J lost 12; bases outside the gene matches: 13. The CDR3 nucleotides read TGTGCCAGTAGTCCTCCCGGGACAGTGAGAGTCCAGCATTTT. Amino acid sequence: CASSPPGTVRVQHF.

This chain joins TRBV7-6 and TRBJ1-6, with D hard to call. From germline, CDR1 is SGHVS and CDR2 FNYEAQ. The CDR3 loop spans 16 amino acids. The ends were cut back, 5 bases at V and 0 bases at J, with 11 bases in the middle. CDR3 nucleotides: TGTGCCAGCAGCATCCTGGCTAGCTCCTATAATTCACCCCTCCACTTT. Protein: CASSILASSYNSPLHF.

This clone has only one observation. Other DNA sequences in the same sample also yield this CDR3. The V call is TRBV6-4, the J call TRBJ1-1; D is uncertain. V dropped 2 bases and J dropped 0 bases, with 4 bases sitting between them. The CDR3 runs 13 residues. Germline V gives CDR1 MRHNA, CDR2 SNTAGT. CDR3 sequence: CASSDSMNTEAFF. The CDR3 DNA reads TGTGCCAGCAGTGACAGCATGAACACTGAAGCTTTCTTT.

This clone was recorded a few times. Different DNA sequences within this sample yield the same CDR3. V gene TRBV5-4 combines with J gene TRBJ2-7; 10 nucleotides agree with TRBD2. The CDR3 has 14 amino acids. CDR1 is SGHNT, CDR2 YYREEE, per germline (reference sequence). Trimming removed 2 bases from V and 6 bases from J; junction bases left unmatched: 5. The CDR3 region is CASSLAGGPSEQYF. CDR3 DNA sequence: TGTGCCAGCAGCTTAGCGGGAGGGCCCAGCGAGCAGTACTTC.

The CDR3 region is CASSQARLANEQFF. DNA for the CDR3: TGCGCCAGCAGCCAAGCCCGACTAGCCAATGAGCAGTTCTTC. The chain carries TRBV4-3 and TRBJ2-1, with TRBD2 matching over 7 bases. This CDR3 has 14 amino acids. Germline assignment: CDR1 LGHNA and CDR2 YSLEER. Trimming cost V 1 base and J 6 bases; bases outside gene matches: 3.

The table lists this clone with a few counts. The CDR3 loop reads CASSYSGQGKGYTF. The CDR3 nucleotides are TGTGCCAGCAGTTACTCGGGGCAGGGGAAAGGCTACACCTTC. This chain joins TRBV6-5 and TRBJ1-2; D perhaps matches TRBD1 (6 bases). Trimming shortened V by 0 bases and J by 8 bases, and 13 bases separated the two germline ends. Germline V gene sequence: CDR1 MNHEY, CDR2 SVGAGI. This CDR3 has 14 residues.

The gene calls are TRBV12-5 and TRBJ1-1, with D possibly TRBD1 on 6 matching bases. This CDR3 region has 17 residues. V was shortened by 0 bases and J by 0 bases, with 14 bases between the two germline ends. The germline V gene has CDR1 LGHNT and CDR2 FRNRAP. For the CDR3, the DNA is TGTGCTAGTGGTTTGGTACTAGGGGGAAAGATGAACACTGAAGCTTTCTTT. This sequence encodes CASGLVLGGKMNTEAFF.

This clone was seen only a few times. V gene TRBV6-4 combines with J gene TRBJ1-1, with 8 bases identical to TRBD1. Germline V gene sequence: CDR1 MRHNA, CDR2 SNTAGT. The CDR3 contains 13 residues. V trimming: 8 bases; J trimming: 1 base; junction bases outside the gene matches: 3. The CDR3 nucleotides read TGTGCCAGCTCCGACAGGGGGAACACTGAAGCTTTCTTT. Amino acid sequence: CASSDRGNTEAFF.

The chain has TRBV6-1 and TRBJ1-1; 7 bases map to TRBD1. V dropped 1 base and J dropped 4; count of bases not matched to a gene: 6. CDR1 is MNHNS, CDR2 SASEGT, per germline. This CDR3 has 15 residues. CDR3 sequence reads: CASSEGQGRGTEAFF. The CDR3 bases are TGTGCCAGCAGTGAAGGACAGGGAAGGGGCACTGAAGCTTTCTTT.